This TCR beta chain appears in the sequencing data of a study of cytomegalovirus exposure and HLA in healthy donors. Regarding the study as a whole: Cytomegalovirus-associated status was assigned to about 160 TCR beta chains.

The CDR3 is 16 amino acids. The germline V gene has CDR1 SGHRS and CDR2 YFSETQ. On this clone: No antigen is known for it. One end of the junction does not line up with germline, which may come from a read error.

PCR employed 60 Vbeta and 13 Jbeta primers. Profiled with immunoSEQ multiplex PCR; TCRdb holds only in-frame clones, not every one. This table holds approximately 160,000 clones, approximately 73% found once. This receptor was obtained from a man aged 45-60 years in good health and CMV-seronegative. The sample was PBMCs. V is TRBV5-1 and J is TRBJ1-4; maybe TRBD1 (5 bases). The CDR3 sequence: CASSPKVAGEGEKLLF. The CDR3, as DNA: TGCGCCAGCAGCCCCAAAGTCGCGGGGGAAGGCGAAAAACTGCTTTTT.